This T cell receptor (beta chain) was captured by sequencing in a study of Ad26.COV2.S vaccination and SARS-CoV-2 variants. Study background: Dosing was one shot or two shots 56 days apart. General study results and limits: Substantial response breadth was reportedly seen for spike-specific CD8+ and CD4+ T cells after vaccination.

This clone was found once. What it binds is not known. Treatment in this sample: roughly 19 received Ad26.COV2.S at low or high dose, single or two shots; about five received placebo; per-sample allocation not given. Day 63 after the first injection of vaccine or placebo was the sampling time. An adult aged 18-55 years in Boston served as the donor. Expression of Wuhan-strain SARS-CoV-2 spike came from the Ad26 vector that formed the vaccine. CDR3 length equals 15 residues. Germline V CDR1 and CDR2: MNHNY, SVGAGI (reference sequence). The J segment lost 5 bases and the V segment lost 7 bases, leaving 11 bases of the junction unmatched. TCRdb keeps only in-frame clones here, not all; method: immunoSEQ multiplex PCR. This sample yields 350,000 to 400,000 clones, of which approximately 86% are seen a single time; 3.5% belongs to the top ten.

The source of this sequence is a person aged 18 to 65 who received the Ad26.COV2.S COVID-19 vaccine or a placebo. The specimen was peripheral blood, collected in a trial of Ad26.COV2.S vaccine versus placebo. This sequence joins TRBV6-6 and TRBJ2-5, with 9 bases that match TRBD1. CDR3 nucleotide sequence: TGTGCCAGCACCCTAACGGGGACAGGGTTGGAGACCCAGTACTTC. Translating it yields CASTLTGTGLETQYF.